This is a list of T cell receptor beta chains from one sample in a study of Ad26.COV2.S vaccination and SARS-CoV-2 variants. Sequencing used immunoSEQ multiplex PCR; TCRdb keeps in-frame clones, though not all of them. This table has about 350,000 clones, around 83% appearing once. The material sequenced was peripheral blood, taken in a trial of Ad26.COV2.S vaccine versus placebo. The source is a person aged 18-60 years who received the Ad26.COV2.S COVID-19 vaccine or a placebo. CDR3s include the opening cysteine and the closing phenylalanine or tryptophan. D genes are given only for firm matches. Some rows have no size entry. The others give once, few or many, or a class for an expanded clone.

cdr3_length	d_call	clone_size	v_call	j_call	cdr3_aa	cdr3_nt
14	TRBD2	-	TRBV24-1	TRBJ2-2	CATERTSGHGELFF	TGTGCCACCGAGAGGACTAGCGGCCACGGGGAGCTGTTTTTT
16	TRBD2	-	TRBV5-1	TRBJ2-5	CASSSATGGPVETQYF	TGCGCCAGCAGCTCAGCTACGGGGGGGCCTGTGGAGACCCAGTACTTC
16	-	once	TRBV7-2	TRBJ2-7	CASSLVVSAGSYEQYF	TGTGCCAGCAGCTTAGTAGTTAGCGCAGGCTCCTACGAGCAGTACTTC
16	TRBD2	-	TRBV9	TRBJ2-7	CASSVGGGGPTYEQYF	TGTGCCAGCAGCGTAGGTGGCGGGGGTCCTACCTACGAGCAGTACTTC
17	TRBD1	-	TRBV9	TRBJ1-1	CASSVGTGGGWGTEAFF	TGTGCCAGCAGCGTAGGGACAGGGGGCGGCTGGGGCACTGAAGCTTTCTTT
14	-	few	TRBV5-1	TRBJ2-1	CASSLAGTYNEQFF	TGCGCCAGCAGCTTGGCAGGAACCTACAATGAGCAGTTCTTC
13	-	few	TRBV27	TRBJ1-5	CASSFSTNQPQHF	TGTGCCAGCAGTTTTAGCACTAATCAGCCCCAGCATTTT
16	TRBD2	-	TRBV19	TRBJ2-1	CASSINSGSSYNEQFF	TGTGCCAGTAGTATTAACAGCGGGAGCTCCTACAATGAGCAGTTCTTC
17	TRBD2	few	TRBV6-2/TRBV6-3	TRBJ2-1	CASSSSLGGSSYNEQFF	TGTGCCAGCAGTTCCTCCCTTGGCGGGAGCTCCTACAATGAGCAGTTCTTC
13	-	-	TRBV13	TRBJ2-1	CASSYRPGGEQFF	TGTGCCAGCAGCTACAGACCGGGTGGAGAGCAGTTCTTC
15	-	-	TRBV11-2	TRBJ2-7	CASSLGGGGTYEQYF	TGTGCCAGCAGCTTAGGGGGTGGGGGAACCTACGAGCAGTACTTC
14	-	few	TRBV5-1	TRBJ2-2	CASSFGGESGELFF	TGCGCCAGCAGCTTTGGGGGCGAGAGCGGGGAGCTGTTTTTT
15	TRBD1	-	TRBV30	TRBJ2-7	CAWSAWDRSIYEQYF	TGTGCCTGGAGTGCCTGGGACAGGTCAATCTACGAGCAGTACTTC
18	-	-	TRBV7-7	TRBJ1-6	CASSLGSAESSYNSPLHF	TGTGCTAGCAGCTTGGGGTCTGCAGAGAGCTCCTATAATTCACCCCTCCACTTT
13	-	-	TRBV7-2	TRBJ1-2	CASDSGGIYGYTF	TGTGCCAGCGATAGCGGAGGGATCTATGGCTACACCTTC
8	-	-	TRBV7-8	TRBJ2-5	CASSLDYF	TGTGCCAGCAGCCTCGACTACTTC
13	-	-	TRBV7-6	TRBJ1-1	CASSLESGTEAFF	TGTGCCAGCAGCTTAGAGAGTGGGACTGAAGCTTTCTTT
15	-	-	TRBV5-8	TRBJ2-2	CASSLKVLGTGELFF	TGTGCCAGCAGCTTGAAGGTTCTTGGCACCGGGGAGCTGTTTTTT
11	-	-	TRBV7-8	TRBJ1-2	CASSLNGGYTF	TGTGCCAGCAGCTTAAACGGTGGCTACACCTTC
15	-	-	TRBV2	TRBJ1-4	CASSAQALRNEKLFF	TGTGCCAGCAGCGCACAGGCCCTAAGGAATGAAAAACTGTTTTTT
20	TRBD2	-	TRBV19	TRBJ2-3	CASRNPPGLAGGRGTDTQYF	TGTGCCAGTAGAAATCCCCCGGGACTAGCGGGAGGCCGGGGGACAGATACGCAGTATTTT
16	-	-	TRBV6-5	TRBJ2-6	CASSLQRYSGANVLTF	TGTGCCAGCAGTTTACAGCGGTACTCTGGGGCCAACGTCCTGACTTTC
14	-	-	TRBV6-9	TRBJ2-7	CASNTTETPYEQYF	TGTGCCAGCAACACGACCGAGACCCCCTACGAGCAGTACTTC
17	-	-	TRBV28	TRBJ1-6	CASSLSTWGLGNSPLHF	TGTGCCAGCAGTTTGAGTACTTGGGGGCTCGGTAATTCACCCCTCCACTTT